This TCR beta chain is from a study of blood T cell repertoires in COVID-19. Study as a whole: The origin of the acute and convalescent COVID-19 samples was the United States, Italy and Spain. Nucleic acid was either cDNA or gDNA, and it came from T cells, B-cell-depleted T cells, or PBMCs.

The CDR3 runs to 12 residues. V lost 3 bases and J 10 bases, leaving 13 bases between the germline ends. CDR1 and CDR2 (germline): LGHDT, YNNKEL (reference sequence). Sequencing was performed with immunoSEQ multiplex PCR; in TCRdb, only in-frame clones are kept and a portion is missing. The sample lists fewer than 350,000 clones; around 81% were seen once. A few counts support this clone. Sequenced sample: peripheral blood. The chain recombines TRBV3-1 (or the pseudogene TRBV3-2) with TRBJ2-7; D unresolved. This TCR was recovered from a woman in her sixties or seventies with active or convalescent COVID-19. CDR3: CASSQSDRVQYF. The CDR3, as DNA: TGTGCCAGCAGCCAGAGCGACCGAGTTCAGTACTTC.